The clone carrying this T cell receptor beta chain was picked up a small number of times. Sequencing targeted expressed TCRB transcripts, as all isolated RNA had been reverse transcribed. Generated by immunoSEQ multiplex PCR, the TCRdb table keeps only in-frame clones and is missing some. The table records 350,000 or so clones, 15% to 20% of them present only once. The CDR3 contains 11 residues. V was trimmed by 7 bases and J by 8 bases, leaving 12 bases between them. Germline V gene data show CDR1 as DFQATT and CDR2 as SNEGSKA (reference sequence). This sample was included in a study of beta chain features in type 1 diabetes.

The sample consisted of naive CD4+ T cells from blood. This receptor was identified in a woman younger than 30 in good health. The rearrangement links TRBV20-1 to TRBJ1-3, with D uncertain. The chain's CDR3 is CSVPGRDTIYF. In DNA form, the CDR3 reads TGCAGTGTCCCCGGCCGGGACACCATATATTTT.